This TCR beta chain was identified during a study of Ad26.COV2.S vaccination and SARS-CoV-2 variants. Germline trimming cut 6 bases from V and 3 bases from J; bases unmatched to any gene: 8. Germline V CDR1 and CDR2: MDHEN, SYDVKM. The CDR3 runs to 14 residues. The count of this clone is one. The treatment here: some 20 received Ad26.COV2.S at low or high dose, single or two shots; 5 received placebo; per-sample allocation not given. Specimen acquisition occurred on day 63 following the initial vaccine or placebo injection. Data came from immunoSEQ multiplex PCR; TCRdb stores just in-frame clones and leaves some out. The sample has some 300,000 clones, about 82% seen once.

V and J are TRBV28 and TRBJ2-7, with TRBD1 matching over 7 bases. This specimen was peripheral blood, taken in a trial of Ad26.COV2.S vaccine versus placebo. The clonotype was recovered from a person between 18 and 65 years old who received the Ad26.COV2.S COVID-19 vaccine or a placebo. Written as DNA, the CDR3 is TGTGCCAGCAGCCCCGACAGGGAGAACTACGAGCAGTACTTC. Translated, it gives CASSPDRENYEQYF.